These T cell receptor beta chains were read from a single sample in a study of blood T cell repertoires in COVID-19. The table came from immunoSEQ multiplex PCR; TCRdb's copy has only in-frame clones and leaves some out. The sample lists more than 85,000 clones; more than 65% were seen once. The source material was peripheral blood. Receptor source: a woman aged 80 or over with acute or convalescent COVID-19. Each CDR3 is given with its conserved first and last residue. A D gene is named only where the DNA matches it firmly. Part of the rows lack a size; the others show once, few, many or a class for expanded clones.

cdr3_aa: CASSQADRSNQPQHF
cdr3_nt: TGTGCCAGCAGCCAAGCGGACCGGAGCAATCAGCCCCAGCATTTT
clone_size: -
j_call: TRBJ1-5
v_call: TRBV5-6
d_call: -

cdr3_aa: CASSSLPSGGPFREQFF
cdr3_nt: TGTGCCAGCAGCTCCCTTCCTAGCGGGGGGCCATTTAGAGAGCAGTTCTTC
clone_size: -
j_call: TRBJ2-1
v_call: TRBV7-3
d_call: TRBD2

cdr3_aa: CASSLAGGTGQETQYF
cdr3_nt: TGTGCCAGCAGTTTAGCGGGAGGGACGGGACAAGAGACCCAGTACTTC
clone_size: -
j_call: TRBJ2-5
v_call: TRBV28
d_call: TRBD2

cdr3_aa: CASSLFAADNYGYTF
cdr3_nt: TGTGCCAGCAGCTTGTTCGCGGCAGACAACTATGGCTACACCTTC
clone_size: few
j_call: TRBJ1-2
v_call: TRBV5-6
d_call: -

cdr3_aa: CASSVQGPGETQYF
cdr3_nt: TGTGCCAGCAGTGTCCAGGGGCCAGGAGAGACCCAGTACTTC
clone_size: -
j_call: TRBJ2-5
v_call: TRBV25-1
d_call: -

cdr3_aa: CASSLRTGDQPQHF
cdr3_nt: TGCGCCAGCAGCCTCCGGACAGGAGATCAGCCCCAGCATTTT
clone_size: -
j_call: TRBJ1-5
v_call: TRBV4-3
d_call: TRBD1

cdr3_aa: CASSPDRSYTF
cdr3_nt: TGTGCCAGCTCACCGGACAGATCCTACACCTTC
clone_size: -
j_call: TRBJ1-2
v_call: TRBV18
d_call: -

cdr3_aa: CASSPGQIDTEAFF
cdr3_nt: TGTGCCAGCTCACCGGGACAGATAGACACTGAAGCTTTCTTT
clone_size: -
j_call: TRBJ1-1
v_call: TRBV18
d_call: TRBD1

cdr3_aa: CASSPKGRGSEAFF
cdr3_nt: TGTGCCAGCTCCCCAAAGGGTAGGGGGTCTGAAGCTTTCTTT
clone_size: few
j_call: TRBJ1-1
v_call: TRBV18
d_call: -

cdr3_aa: CAISDVGSNTGELFF
cdr3_nt: TGTGCCATCAGTGATGTCGGGTCGAACACCGGGGAGCTGTTTTTT
clone_size: -
j_call: TRBJ2-2
v_call: TRBV10-3
d_call: -

cdr3_aa: CASSLLRGKKDGYTF
cdr3_nt: TGTGCCAGCAGTTTACTCCGGGGGAAGAAAGATGGCTACACCTTC
clone_size: -
j_call: TRBJ1-2
v_call: TRBV28
d_call: -

cdr3_aa: CASSYWTGPYGYTF
cdr3_nt: TGTGCCAGCAGTTATTGGACAGGCCCCTATGGCTACACCTTC
clone_size: -
j_call: TRBJ1-2
v_call: TRBV6-2/TRBV6-3
d_call: TRBD1

cdr3_aa: CASSAPGLATVDEQFF
cdr3_nt: TGTGCCAGCAGCGCTCCGGGACTAGCGACGGTGGATGAGCAGTTCTTC
clone_size: -
j_call: TRBJ2-1
v_call: TRBV7-3
d_call: TRBD2

cdr3_aa: CASSNNQGTEAFF
cdr3_nt: TGTGCCAGCAGCAACAATCAGGGGACTGAAGCTTTCTTT
clone_size: -
j_call: TRBJ1-1
v_call: TRBV11-2
d_call: -

cdr3_aa: CASSPRGGSGANVLTF
cdr3_nt: TGTGCCAGCAGCCCGCGAGGGGGCTCCGGGGCCAACGTCCTGACTTTC
clone_size: -
j_call: TRBJ2-6
v_call: TRBV7-2
d_call: TRBD1

cdr3_aa: CASSPAGQSSYEQYF
cdr3_nt: TGTGCCAGCTCACCAGCGGGACAGAGCTCCTACGAGCAGTACTTC
clone_size: -
j_call: TRBJ2-7
v_call: TRBV18
d_call: -

cdr3_aa: CASSPNRGTEAFF
cdr3_nt: TGTGCCAGCTCACCCAACAGGGGAACTGAAGCTTTCTTT
clone_size: once
j_call: TRBJ1-1
v_call: TRBV18
d_call: TRBD1

cdr3_aa: CASQGAGANVLTF
cdr3_nt: TGTGCCAGCCAGGGGGCTGGGGCCAACGTCCTGACTTTC
clone_size: -
j_call: TRBJ2-6
v_call: TRBV7-9
d_call: TRBD1

cdr3_aa: CASSLASDSFSGNTIYF
cdr3_nt: TGTGCCAGCAGCTTGGCCTCGGACAGCTTCTCTGGAAACACCATATATTTT
clone_size: -
j_call: TRBJ1-3
v_call: TRBV5-4
d_call: -

cdr3_aa: CASSSFNEQFF
cdr3_nt: TGTGCCAGCAGCTCCTTCAATGAGCAGTTCTTC
clone_size: -
j_call: TRBJ2-1
v_call: TRBV11-3
d_call: -

cdr3_aa: CASSPTRGRNEQFF
cdr3_nt: TGCGCCAGCAGCCCCACCAGGGGGCGGAATGAGCAGTTCTTC
clone_size: -
j_call: TRBJ2-1
v_call: TRBV4-1
d_call: TRBD1

cdr3_aa: CASSRTGYEAFF
cdr3_nt: TGTGCCAGCAGCCGGACAGGTTATGAAGCTTTCTTT
clone_size: -
j_call: TRBJ1-1
v_call: TRBV6-5
d_call: TRBD1

cdr3_aa: CASSLDPSDSPLHF
cdr3_nt: TGCGCCAGCAGCTTGGATCCGAGCGATTCACCCCTCCACTTT
clone_size: once
j_call: TRBJ1-6
v_call: TRBV5-1
d_call: -

cdr3_aa: CASSQGTGNPYEQYF
cdr3_nt: TGTGCCAGCAGCCAAGGGACAGGCAACCCCTACGAGCAGTACTTC
clone_size: few
j_call: TRBJ2-7
v_call: TRBV3-1/TRBV3-2
d_call: TRBD1

cdr3_aa: CASSYRGRDGSYEQYF
cdr3_nt: TGTGCCAGCAGTTACAGGGGGCGCGACGGCTCCTACGAGCAGTACTTC
clone_size: few
j_call: TRBJ2-7
v_call: TRBV6-2/TRBV6-3
d_call: TRBD1

cdr3_aa: CASSRFGRENEQFF
cdr3_nt: TGTGCCAGCAGCCGTTTCGGGAGGGAAAATGAGCAGTTCTTC
clone_size: -
j_call: TRBJ2-1
v_call: TRBV7-2
d_call: TRBD2

cdr3_aa: CAWSRLTGGNQPQHF
cdr3_nt: TGTGCCTGGAGTAGGTTGACAGGGGGCAATCAGCCCCAGCATTTT
clone_size: -
j_call: TRBJ1-5
v_call: TRBV30
d_call: TRBD1

cdr3_aa: CASSSRLQGSPDTQYF
cdr3_nt: TGTGCCAGCAGCAGCCGATTACAGGGATCCCCAGATACGCAGTATTTT
clone_size: -
j_call: TRBJ2-3
v_call: TRBV21-1
d_call: -

cdr3_aa: CASSGGQGNYGYTF
cdr3_nt: TGTGCCAGCAGCGGGGGACAGGGCAACTATGGCTACACCTTC
clone_size: once
j_call: TRBJ1-2
v_call: TRBV2
d_call: TRBD1

cdr3_aa: CASSPGQGAWTEAFF
cdr3_nt: TGTGCCAGCAGCCCTGGTCAGGGGGCATGGACTGAAGCTTTCTTT
clone_size: -
j_call: TRBJ1-1
v_call: TRBV7-9
d_call: TRBD1

cdr3_aa: CASSFGSGNTEAFF
cdr3_nt: -
clone_size: few
j_call: TRBJ1-1
v_call: TRBV13
d_call: -

cdr3_aa: CASSQFMSTEAFF
cdr3_nt: TGTGCCAGCAGCCAATTTATGTCCACTGAAGCTTTCTTT
clone_size: -
j_call: TRBJ1-1
v_call: TRBV3-1/TRBV3-2
d_call: -

cdr3_aa: CASSRGLQAGTGELFF
cdr3_nt: TGTGCCAGTAGTAGAGGACTGCAGGCGGGCACCGGGGAGCTGTTTTTT
clone_size: -
j_call: TRBJ2-2
v_call: TRBV19
d_call: -

cdr3_aa: CASSLGQGTGSPLHF
cdr3_nt: TGTGCCAGCAGCTTAGGACAGGGGACCGGTTCACCCCTCCACTTT
clone_size: -
j_call: TRBJ1-6
v_call: TRBV5-5
d_call: TRBD1

cdr3_aa: CASNPSPMTGSGNTIYF
cdr3_nt: TGTGCCAGCAACCCCTCTCCCATGACAGGCTCTGGAAACACCATATATTTT
clone_size: -
j_call: TRBJ1-3
v_call: TRBV13
d_call: -

cdr3_aa: CATPTTGQGENTEAFF
cdr3_nt: TGTGCCACTCCGACAACGGGCCAGGGGGAGAACACTGAAGCTTTCTTT
clone_size: -
j_call: TRBJ1-1
v_call: TRBV5-3
d_call: TRBD1

cdr3_aa: CATPPQTGSPPYSYTF
cdr3_nt: TGCGCCACCCCTCCTCAGACAGGGTCCCCCCCTTATAGCTACACCTTC
clone_size: -
j_call: TRBJ1-2
v_call: TRBV10-1
d_call: TRBD1

cdr3_aa: CASSEQGARVYGYTF
cdr3_nt: TGTGCCAGCAGTGAACAGGGGGCGCGGGTCTATGGCTACACCTTC
clone_size: -
j_call: TRBJ1-2
v_call: TRBV28
d_call: TRBD1

cdr3_aa: CASSQGVYQPQHF
cdr3_nt: TGTGCCAGCAGCCAGGGGGTGTATCAGCCCCAGCATTTT
clone_size: -
j_call: TRBJ1-5
v_call: TRBV7-9
d_call: TRBD1

cdr3_aa: CASSQGRRATLSPLHF
cdr3_nt: TGTGCCAGCAGCCAAGGACGGAGGGCCACCCTTTCACCCCTCCACTTT
clone_size: -
j_call: TRBJ1-6
v_call: TRBV3-1/TRBV3-2
d_call: -

cdr3_aa: CASTGFGGLAREQYF
cdr3_nt: TGTGCCAGCACCGGGTTTGGAGGGCTGGCCCGCGAGCAGTACTTC
clone_size: -
j_call: TRBJ2-7
v_call: TRBV6-5
d_call: -

cdr3_aa: CASSSDSIRGTQYF
cdr3_nt: TGTGCCAGCAGCTCCGACTCGATTCGGGGGACCCAGTACTTC
clone_size: -
j_call: TRBJ2-5
v_call: TRBV3-1/TRBV3-2
d_call: -

cdr3_aa: CASSFKTGGVIYGYTF
cdr3_nt: TGTGCCAGCAGCTTCAAGACAGGGGGGGTTATCTATGGCTACACCTTC
clone_size: -
j_call: TRBJ1-2
v_call: TRBV7-8
d_call: TRBD1

cdr3_aa: CAISGEEGYGYTF
cdr3_nt: TGTGCCATCAGTGGGGAGGAAGGGTATGGCTACACCTTC
clone_size: -
j_call: TRBJ1-2
v_call: TRBV10-3
d_call: -

cdr3_aa: CASSRHRDRAYEQYF
cdr3_nt: TGCGCCAGCAGCCGCCACCGGGACAGGGCCTACGAGCAGTACTTC
clone_size: few
j_call: TRBJ2-7
v_call: TRBV4-3
d_call: TRBD1

cdr3_aa: CASSQDPSDTQYF
cdr3_nt: TGTGCCAGCAGCCAAGATCCGTCGGATACGCAGTATTTT
clone_size: -
j_call: TRBJ2-3
v_call: TRBV4-2
d_call: -

cdr3_aa: CASSLERGLNTEAFF
cdr3_nt: TGTGCCAGCAGCTTAGAGCGAGGGTTGAACACTGAAGCTTTCTTT
clone_size: -
j_call: TRBJ1-1
v_call: TRBV7-9
d_call: -

cdr3_aa: CASSDLVAGNTEAFF
cdr3_nt: TGTGCCAGCAGTGACTTGGTGGCTGGGAACACTGAAGCTTTCTTT
clone_size: few
j_call: TRBJ1-1
v_call: TRBV2
d_call: -

cdr3_aa: CASRVGQMNTEAFF
cdr3_nt: TGTGCCAGCAGAGTGGGACAGATGAACACTGAAGCTTTCTTT
clone_size: few
j_call: TRBJ1-1
v_call: TRBV6-5
d_call: TRBD1

cdr3_aa: CASSLDSGTYEQYF
cdr3_nt: TGTGCCAGCAGCCTAGATAGCGGGACCTACGAGCAGTACTTC
clone_size: -
j_call: TRBJ2-7
v_call: TRBV6-6
d_call: TRBD2

cdr3_aa: CASSFTRAGELFF
cdr3_nt: TGTGCCAGCAGTTTCACGAGGGCCGGGGAGCTGTTTTTT
clone_size: -
j_call: TRBJ2-2
v_call: TRBV27
d_call: -

cdr3_aa: CASRLTTGYGGYTF
cdr3_nt: TGTGCCAGCAGACTCACGACAGGGTACGGTGGCTACACCTTC
clone_size: -
j_call: TRBJ1-2
v_call: TRBV11-2
d_call: TRBD1

cdr3_aa: CASSATVAGNTIYF
cdr3_nt: TGTGCCAGTAGTGCGACAGTCGCTGGAAACACCATATATTTT
clone_size: once
j_call: TRBJ1-3
v_call: TRBV19
d_call: -

cdr3_aa: CASSFGQGNSPLHF
cdr3_nt: TGTGCCAGCAGTTTTGGGCAGGGTAATTCACCCCTCCACTTT
clone_size: -
j_call: TRBJ1-6
v_call: TRBV28
d_call: -

cdr3_aa: CASSLRVAGGFTDTQYF
cdr3_nt: TGTGCCAGCAGTTTAAGGGTAGCGGGGGGTTTCACAGATACGCAGTATTTT
clone_size: -
j_call: TRBJ2-3
v_call: TRBV27
d_call: TRBD2

cdr3_aa: CASSQVSSGGAFGEQFF
cdr3_nt: TGCGCCAGCAGCCAAGTGTCTAGCGGGGGGGCCTTCGGTGAGCAGTTCTTC
clone_size: -
j_call: TRBJ2-1
v_call: TRBV4-1
d_call: TRBD2

cdr3_aa: CAWSVNSGGFEQFF
cdr3_nt: TGTGCCTGGAGTGTAAACTCAGGGGGCTTTGAGCAGTTCTTC
clone_size: once
j_call: TRBJ2-1
v_call: TRBV30
d_call: TRBD1

cdr3_aa: CASSSDTSGYNEQFF
cdr3_nt: TGTGCCAGCAGCTCCGATACTAGCGGATACAATGAGCAGTTCTTC
clone_size: -
j_call: TRBJ2-1
v_call: TRBV7-2
d_call: TRBD2

cdr3_aa: CASSLRGRASEKLFF
cdr3_nt: TGCGCCAGCAGCCTTAGGGGGCGGGCTAGCGAAAAACTGTTTTTT
clone_size: -
j_call: TRBJ1-4
v_call: TRBV4-1
d_call: TRBD1